This T cell receptor beta chain was documented in a study of cytomegalovirus exposure and HLA in healthy donors. V was pared by 4 bases and J by 3 bases, with 5 bases of the junction left unmatched. This CDR3 comprises 14 residues. Germline V gene lookup returns CDR1 LNHDA and CDR2 SQIVND (reference sequence). As to this clone: The antigen is undetermined.

Profiled with immunoSEQ multiplex PCR; TCRdb holds only in-frame clones, not every one. The table lists 160,000 or so clones, around nine tenths of them singletons. Study results and caveats: The authors listed 150 to 200 TCR beta chains as cytomegalovirus-associated.

This TCR was sampled from a woman in her twenties or thirties in good health and CMV-seronegative. The sample taken for sequencing was PBMCs. The rearrangement links TRBV19 to TRBJ2-7; TRBD1 matches at 8 bases. CDR3 nucleotides: TGTGCCAGTAGTAGTGGGACAGGAAGCTACGAGCAGTACTTC. Translation: CASSSGTGSYEQYF.